This T cell receptor beta chain was sequenced in a study of blood T cell repertoires in COVID-19. At the level of the study: Samples representing acute and convalescent COVID-19 were sourced from the United States, Italy and Spain. From T cells, B-cell-depleted T cells, or PBMCs came the material, which was cDNA or gDNA.

Germline CDR1 is MNHEY and CDR2 is SVGAGI. V was pared by 0 bases and J by 6 bases, with 12 bases between. The CDR3 extends over 14 amino acids. Study processing details: The authors estimated nucleated cell counts from reference gene primer amplification. Here immunoSEQ multiplex PCR was the method, and the copy in TCRdb shows in-frame clones only, minus some. V and J calls plus clone size are reproduced from that table; the DNA served to infer D and trimming. The sample includes approximately 65,000 clones, 70% to 85% of them seen just once. The chain is built from TRBV6-5 and TRBJ2-7, with TRBD2 as a possible D gene (6 bases). The sample was peripheral blood. The sequence derives from a woman of 80 years or more with active or convalescent COVID-19. CDR3 coding DNA: TGTGCCAGCAGTTACTCGTTTCTGGGGGGCGAGCAGTACTTC. This encodes CASSYSFLGGEQYF.